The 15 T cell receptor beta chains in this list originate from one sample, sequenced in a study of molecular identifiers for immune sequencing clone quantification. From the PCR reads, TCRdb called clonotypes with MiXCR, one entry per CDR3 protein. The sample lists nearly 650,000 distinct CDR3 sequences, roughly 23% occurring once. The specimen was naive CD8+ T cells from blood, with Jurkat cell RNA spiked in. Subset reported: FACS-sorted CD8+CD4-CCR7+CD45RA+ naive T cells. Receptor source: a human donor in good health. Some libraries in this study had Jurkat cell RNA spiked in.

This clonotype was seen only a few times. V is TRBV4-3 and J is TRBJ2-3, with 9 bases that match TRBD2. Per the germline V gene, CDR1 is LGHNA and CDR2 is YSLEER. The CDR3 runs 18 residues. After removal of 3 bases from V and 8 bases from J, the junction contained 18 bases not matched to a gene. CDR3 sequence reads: CASSQHQAGTSLLVTQYF. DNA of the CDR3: TGCGCCAGCAGCCAGCACCAAGCCGGGACTAGCCTTTTAGTTACGCAGTATTTT.

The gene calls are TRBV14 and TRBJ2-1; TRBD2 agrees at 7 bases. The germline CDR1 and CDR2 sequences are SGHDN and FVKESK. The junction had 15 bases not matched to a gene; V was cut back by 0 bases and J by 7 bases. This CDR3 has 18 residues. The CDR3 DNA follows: TGTGCCAGCAGCCAAGATATAAGCGGGGCCCCTTTGGGGAATGAGCAGTTCTTC. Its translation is CASSQDISGAPLGNEQFF.

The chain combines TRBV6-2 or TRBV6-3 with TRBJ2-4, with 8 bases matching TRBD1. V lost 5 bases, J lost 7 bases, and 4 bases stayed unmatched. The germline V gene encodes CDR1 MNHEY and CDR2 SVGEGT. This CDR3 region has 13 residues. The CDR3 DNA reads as TGTGCCAGCAGTCCCTGGACAGGGAACATTCAGTACTTC. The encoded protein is CASSPWTGNIQYF.

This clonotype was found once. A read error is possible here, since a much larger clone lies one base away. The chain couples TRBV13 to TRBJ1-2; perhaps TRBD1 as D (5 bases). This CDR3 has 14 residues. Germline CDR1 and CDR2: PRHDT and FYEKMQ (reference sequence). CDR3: CASSLEGANCGYTF. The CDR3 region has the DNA TGTGCCAGCAGCTTAGAAGGGGCTAACTGTGGCTACACCTTC.

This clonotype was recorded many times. The CDR3 protein is CASSQEFQSGEQYF. The CDR3 DNA follows: TGCGCCAGCAGCCAAGAGTTTCAGAGCGGCGAGCAGTACTTC. The chain couples TRBV4-1 to TRBJ2-7, with D possibly matching TRBD2 (5 bases). The germline V gene encodes CDR1 MGHRA and CDR2 YSYEKL. Trimming cost V 0 bases and J 6 bases, with 12 bases left between them. This CDR3 region has 14 residues.

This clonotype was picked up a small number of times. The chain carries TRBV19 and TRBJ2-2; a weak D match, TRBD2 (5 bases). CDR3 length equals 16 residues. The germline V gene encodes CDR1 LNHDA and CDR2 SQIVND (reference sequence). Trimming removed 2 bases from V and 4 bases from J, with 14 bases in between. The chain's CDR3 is CASSIPVGVSTGELFF. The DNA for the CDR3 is TGTGCCAGTAGTATACCTGTCGGGGTATCCACCGGGGAGCTGTTTTTT.

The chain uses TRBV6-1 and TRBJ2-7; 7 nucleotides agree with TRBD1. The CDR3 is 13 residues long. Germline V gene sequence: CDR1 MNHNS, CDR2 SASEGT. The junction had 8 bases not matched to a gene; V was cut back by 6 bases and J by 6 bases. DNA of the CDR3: TGTGCCAGCAGGATGACAGGGCACTTCGAGCAGTACTTC. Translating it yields CASRMTGHFEQYF.

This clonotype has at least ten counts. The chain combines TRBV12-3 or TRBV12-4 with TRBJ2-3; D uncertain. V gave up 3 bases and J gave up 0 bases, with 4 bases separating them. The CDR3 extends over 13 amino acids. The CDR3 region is CASSLGSTDTQYF. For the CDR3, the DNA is TGTGCCAGCAGTTTGGGGAGCACAGATACGCAGTATTTT.

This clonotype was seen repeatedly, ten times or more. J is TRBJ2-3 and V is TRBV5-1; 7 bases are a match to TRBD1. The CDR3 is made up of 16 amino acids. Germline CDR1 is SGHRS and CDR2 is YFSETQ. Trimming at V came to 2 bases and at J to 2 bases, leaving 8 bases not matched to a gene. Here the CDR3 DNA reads TGCGCCAGCAGCTTTCCTCGACAGGGCACCACAGATACGCAGTATTTT. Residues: CASSFPRQGTTDTQYF.

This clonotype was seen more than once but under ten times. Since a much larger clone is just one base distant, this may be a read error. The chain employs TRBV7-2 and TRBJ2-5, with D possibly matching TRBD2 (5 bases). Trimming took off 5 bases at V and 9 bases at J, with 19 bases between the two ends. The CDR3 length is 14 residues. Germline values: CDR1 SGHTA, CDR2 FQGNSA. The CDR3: CASSNLGLPEPQYF. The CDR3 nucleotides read TGTGCCAGCAGCAACCTTGGACTCCCGGAGCCCCAGTACTTC.

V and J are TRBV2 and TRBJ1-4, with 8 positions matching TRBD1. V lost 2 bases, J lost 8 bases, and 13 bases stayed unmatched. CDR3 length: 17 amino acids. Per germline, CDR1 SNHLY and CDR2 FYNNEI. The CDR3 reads CASSETRTGRFGEKLFF. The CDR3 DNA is TGTGCCAGCAGTGAAACAAGGACAGGGAGGTTTGGGGAAAAACTGTTTTTT.

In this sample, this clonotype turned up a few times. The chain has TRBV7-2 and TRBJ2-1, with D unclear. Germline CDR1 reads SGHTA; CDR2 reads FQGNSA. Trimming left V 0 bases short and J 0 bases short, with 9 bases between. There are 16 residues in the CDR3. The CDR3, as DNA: TGTGCCAGCAGCTTAGCAGGCCCCACCTCCTACAATGAGCAGTTCTTC. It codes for CASSLAGPTSYNEQFF.

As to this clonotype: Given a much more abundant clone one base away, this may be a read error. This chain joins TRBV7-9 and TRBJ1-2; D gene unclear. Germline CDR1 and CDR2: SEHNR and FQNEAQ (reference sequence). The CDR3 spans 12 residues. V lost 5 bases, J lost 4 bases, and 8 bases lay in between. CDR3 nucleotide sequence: TGTGCCAGCAGCGGGGAAACCTATGGCTACACCTTC. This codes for CASSGETYGYTF.

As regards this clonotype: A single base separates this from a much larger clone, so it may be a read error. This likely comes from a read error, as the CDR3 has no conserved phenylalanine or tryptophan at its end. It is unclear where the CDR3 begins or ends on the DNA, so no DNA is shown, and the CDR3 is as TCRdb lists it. The chain's CDR3 is CARELRDPRLL. V is TRBV21-1 and J is TRBJ1-1; the table's D gene call, TRBD1, was not cross checked with the DNA. TRBV21-1 is a recognized pseudogene. Inclusive of both ends, the CDR3 amounts to 11 amino acids.

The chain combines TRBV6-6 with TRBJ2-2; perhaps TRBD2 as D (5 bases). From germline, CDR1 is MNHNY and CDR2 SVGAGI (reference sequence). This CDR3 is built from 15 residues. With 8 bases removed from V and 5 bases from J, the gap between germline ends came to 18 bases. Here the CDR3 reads CASSTDYRGTGELFF. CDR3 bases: TGTGCCAGCTCTACTGATTACCGAGGGACCGGGGAGCTGTTTTTT.